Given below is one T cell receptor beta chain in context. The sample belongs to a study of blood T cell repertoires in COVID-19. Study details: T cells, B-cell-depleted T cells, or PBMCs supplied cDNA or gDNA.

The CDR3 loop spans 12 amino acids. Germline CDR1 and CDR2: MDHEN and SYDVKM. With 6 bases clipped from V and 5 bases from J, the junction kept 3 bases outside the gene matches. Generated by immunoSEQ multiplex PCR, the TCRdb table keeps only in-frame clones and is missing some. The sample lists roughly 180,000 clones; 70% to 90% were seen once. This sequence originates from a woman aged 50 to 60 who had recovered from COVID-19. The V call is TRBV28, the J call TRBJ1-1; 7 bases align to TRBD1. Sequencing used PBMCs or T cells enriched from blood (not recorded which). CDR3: CASRPGGTEAFF. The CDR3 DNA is TGTGCCAGCAGGCCAGGGGGAACTGAAGCTTTCTTT.